One and the same sample provided the 30 T cell receptor beta chains below, sequenced in a study of long-term antiretroviral therapy in people with HIV. Samples were assayed with immunoSEQ v3.0 at survey level. Using immunoSEQ multiplex PCR, the repertoire was profiled, and TCRdb retains in-frame clones only, with some absent. The sample consists of approximately 13,000 clones, about 80% of them appearing once. Source: unsorted PBMCs, taken 1.3 years before starting antiretroviral therapy. Source of these receptors: a man in his forties with HIV.

The rearrangement uses TRBV29-1 and TRBJ1-2; D call uncertain. In germline, CDR1 is SQVTM, CDR2 ANQGSEA. V lost 3 bases and J lost 8, with 16 bases in between. This CDR3 has 13 amino acids. Here the CDR3 reads CSVDTPAGYGYTF. For the CDR3, the DNA is TGCAGCGTTGACACTCCGGCGGGGTACGGCTACACCTTC.

J is TRBJ1-2 and V is TRBV30, with TRBD1 as a possible D gene (5 bases). Germline V gene sequence: CDR1 GTSNPN, CDR2 SVGIG (reference sequence). CDR3 size: 14 residues. Trimming cost V 4 bases and J 2 bases, with 14 bases left between them. CDR3 sequence: CAWTHKDRNYGYTF. The CDR3 DNA reads as TGTGCCTGGACCCACAAAGACAGAAACTATGGCTACACCTTC.

CDR3 nucleotide sequence: TGTGCCAGCAGCTCGGGACTGAGCAGTACTAAAAACGAGCAGTACTTC. As protein: CASSSGLSSTKNEQYF. This chain links TRBV11-2 with TRBJ2-7; possible D gene TRBD2, 6 bases. The V gene lost 4 bases and the J gene lost 5 bases, with 21 bases spanning the gap. Germline CDR1 and CDR2: SGHAT and FQNNGV. The CDR3 has 16 residues.

V and J are TRBV18 and TRBJ2-7; weak D call: TRBD1 (5 bases). Per germline, CDR1 KGHSH and CDR2 LQKENI. The CDR3 totals 13 residues. V gave up 2 bases and J gave up 6 bases, with 11 bases separating them. In nucleotides, the CDR3 is TGTGCCAGCTCACCAACGACAGAAGGCGAGCAGTACTTC. Encoded protein: CASSPTTEGEQYF.

This chain connects TRBV5-1 to TRBJ2-3; TRBD2 agrees at 10 bases. The length of the CDR3 is 17 residues. Germline CDR1 is SGHRS and CDR2 is YFSETQ. V lost 3 bases to trimming and J lost 5 bases; unmatched junction nucleotides: 12. The CDR3 sequence: CASSSDPQRGGVDTQYF. The CDR3 DNA is TGCGCCAGCAGCTCAGATCCGCAGCGGGGGGGCGTAGATACGCAGTATTTT.

This chain joins TRBV5-1 and TRBJ2-5; 7 bases match TRBD1. CDR1 and CDR2 from the germline V gene are SGHRS and YFSETQ. The CDR3 is 13 residues long. With 2 bases clipped from V and 3 bases from J, the junction kept 1 base outside the gene matches. The CDR3, as DNA: TGCGCCAGCAGCTTTGGGACAGAAGAGACCCAGTACTTC. As protein: CASSFGTEETQYF. The full variable domain, with the rest looked up from reference TRBV5-1 and TRBJ2-5, is KAGVTQTPRYLIKTRGQQVTLSCSPISGHRSVSWYQQTPGQGLQFLFEYFSETQRNKGNFPGRFSGRQFSNSRSEMNVSTLELGDSALYLCASSFGTEETQYFGPGTRLLVL.

J is TRBJ2-7 and V is TRBV7-2, with D possibly being TRBD1 or TRBD2 (8 bases each). The germline gives CDR1 SGHTA, CDR2 FQGNSA. The CDR3 is 17 amino acids. Trimming shortened V by 0 bases and J by 1 base, and 16 bases separated the two germline ends. The CDR3 DNA reads as TGTGCCAGCAGCTTAGCCGGGACAGGCGGGGGGTCCTACGAGCAGTACTTC. Its translation: CASSLAGTGGGSYEQYF.

A few counts support this clone. This chain joins TRBV9 and TRBJ1-2, with D maybe TRBD1 (5 bases). Per the germline V gene, CDR1 is SGDLS and CDR2 is YYNGEE. The CDR3 consists of 15 residues. Deletions cut 0 bases from V and 4 bases from J, with 13 bases between. The CDR3 region has the DNA TGTGCCAGCAGCGTAGGGGTAGGGGAGGGCTATGGCTACACCTTC. This codes for CASSVGVGEGYGYTF.

This chain connects TRBV15 to TRBJ2-7; 7 bases are a match to TRBD1. Germline assignment: CDR1 LNHNV and CDR2 YYDKDF (reference sequence). V lost 0 bases and J lost 2; bases outside the gene matches: 7. The CDR3 is 16 amino acids. The CDR3 loop is CATSREPTGSAYEQYF. CDR3 in DNA: TGTGCCACCAGCAGAGAGCCGACAGGGTCGGCCTACGAGCAGTACTTC.

The genes are TRBV5-4 and TRBJ2-3; D might be TRBD2 (6 bases). Per germline, CDR1 SGHNT and CDR2 YYREEE (reference sequence). This CDR3 comprises 14 residues. V gave up 3 bases and J gave up 4 bases, with 12 bases separating them. In DNA, the CDR3 is TGTGCCAGCAGCTCCCGGTCGGGGGCAGATACGCAGTATTTT. It yields the protein CASSSRSGADTQYF.

V is TRBV4-1 and J is TRBJ2-2; unclear D gene. This CDR3 is built from 14 residues. V was clipped by 0 bases and J by 4 bases, with 6 bases between them. Germline CDR1 reads MGHRA; CDR2 reads YSYEKL. The CDR3 sequence: CASSQDPGTGELFF. CDR3 nucleotide sequence: TGCGCCAGCAGCCAAGATCCTGGCACCGGGGAGCTGTTTTTT.

The gene calls are TRBV5-1 and TRBJ2-2; D remains ambiguous. The CDR3 consists of 17 residues. The V gene's germline CDR1 is SGHRS and CDR2 YFSETQ. V was clipped by 0 bases and J by 2 bases, with 14 bases between them. CDR3 residues: CASSLALVASNTGELFF. CDR3 in DNA: TGCGCCAGCAGCTTGGCTCTAGTAGCCTCAAACACCGGGGAGCTGTTTTTT.

The rearrangement joins TRBV19 to TRBJ1-1; TRBD1 agrees at 8 bases. The germline gives CDR1 LNHDA, CDR2 SQIVND (reference sequence). The CDR3 length is 15 residues. The V segment lost 6 bases and the J segment 1 base; nucleotides outside the gene matches: 7. CDR3 sequence reads: CASSPRTGRNTEAFF. The CDR3 DNA sequence: TGTGCCAGTAGCCCCCGGACAGGGCGGAACACTGAAGCTTTCTTT.

V gene TRBV5-4 combines with J gene TRBJ1-1; 9 positions agree with TRBD1. J gave up 5 bases and V 4 bases, and 9 bases lay outside the gene matches. Germline assignment: CDR1 SGHNT and CDR2 YYREEE (reference sequence). The CDR3 spans 15 residues. CDR3 DNA sequence: TGTGCCAGCAGCCACCCACAGGGGGCAGGGACTGAAGCTTTCTTT. Its protein is CASSHPQGAGTEAFF.

The gene calls are TRBV6-1 and TRBJ2-5; 7 bases map to TRBD2. The length of the CDR3 is 15 residues. Germline V gene lookup returns CDR1 MNHNS and CDR2 SASEGT. Trimming at V came to 2 bases and at J to 2 bases, leaving 5 bases not matched to a gene. This chain's CDR3 is CASSELSGVQETQYF. In DNA form, the CDR3 reads TGTGCCAGCAGTGAACTCAGCGGGGTTCAAGAGACCCAGTACTTC.

This chain's CDR3 is CASSKQGYMNTEAFF. The CDR3, as DNA: TGTGCCAGCAGCAAACAGGGATACATGAACACTGAAGCTTTCTTT. This chain connects TRBV5-4 to TRBJ1-1; the D gene is possibly TRBD1 (6 bases). CDR3 length: 15 amino acids. Trimming cost V 4 bases and J 0 bases, with 13 bases left between them. CDR1 is SGHNT and CDR2 is YYREEE in the germline V gene (reference sequence).

This chain uses TRBV21-1 with TRBJ1-1; TRBD1 is the table's D call, not checked against the DNA. TRBV21-1 is deemed a pseudogene. The CDR3 has 14 amino acids. The CDR3 loop reads CASSKDRGNTEAFF. CDR3 bases: TGTGCCAGCAGCAAAGACAGGGGGAACACTGAAGCTTTCTTT.

J is TRBJ2-7 and V is TRBV7-9; TRBD2 might be the D (7 bases). The CDR3 totals 15 residues. Germline loops: CDR1 SEHNR, CDR2 FQNEAQ (reference sequence). V was pared by 0 bases and J by 4 bases, with 13 bases between. In DNA form, the CDR3 reads TGTGCCAGCAGCTTAGCGGGGGGGCCTACGTACGAGCAGTACTTC. It codes for CASSLAGGPTYEQYF.

V gene TRBV11-2 combines with J gene TRBJ2-5, with 11 bases that match TRBD2. The junction had 18 bases not matched to a gene; V was cut back by 5 bases and J by 4 bases. The CDR3 length is 19 residues. Germline V CDR1 and CDR2: SGHAT, FQNNGV. This CDR3 reads CASSQGGLAGGRVVETQYF. CDR3 sequence (DNA): TGTGCCAGCAGCCAGGGGGGGCTAGCGGGGGGCCGGGTTGTAGAGACCCAGTACTTC.

The chain is built from TRBV9 and TRBJ2-1; 8 bases map to TRBD2. V lost 2 bases and J lost 8; bases outside the gene matches: 9. This CDR3 is 15 amino acids long. CDR1 is SGDLS and CDR2 is YYNGEE in the germline V gene. For the CDR3, the DNA is TGTGCCAGCAGCGTGGGGACTAGGTTCGGGGATGAGCAGTTCTTC. This sequence encodes CASSVGTRFGDEQFF.

This clone was seen only once. The chain combines TRBV14 with TRBJ1-1; the D is unclear. Trimming cost V 4 bases and J 3 bases, with 12 bases left between them. The CDR3 is 14 amino acids. Germline CDR1 SGHDN, CDR2 FVKESK. Here the CDR3 DNA reads TGTGCCAGCAGCCGTTTATCAGGAGACACTGAAGCTTTCTTT. Its translation is CASSRLSGDTEAFF.

V usage is TRBV5-5 and J usage is TRBJ1-1; D is unresolved. V was clipped by 0 bases and J by 0 bases, with 3 bases between them. CDR1 is SGHKS, CDR2 YYEKEE, per germline (reference sequence). The CDR3 is 13 residues long. CDR3 amino acids: CASSLDMNTEAFF. The CDR3 DNA follows: TGTGCCAGCAGCTTGGACATGAACACTGAAGCTTTCTTT.

The chain carries TRBV6-1 and TRBJ2-3; 13 bases agree with TRBD2. CDR3 length equals 17 residues. V shed 4 bases, J shed 6 bases, and the junction held 10 bases outside the gene matches. The V gene's germline CDR1 is MNHNS and CDR2 SASEGT. Here the CDR3 reads CASSAGTSGASSDTQYF. DNA for the CDR3: TGTGCCAGCAGTGCGGGGACTAGCGGGGCATCGTCGGATACGCAGTATTTT.

The chain carries TRBV5-3 and TRBJ2-7; D may match TRBD1 or TRBD2 (5 bases each). TRBV5-3 is an ORF, with its function uncertain. The ends were cut back, 5 bases at V and 0 bases at J, with 30 bases in the middle. CDR3 length: 20 amino acids. CDR3 protein: CARRSRGRGIEEVSSYEQYF. For the CDR3, the DNA is TGTGCCAGAAGGAGTAGGGGAAGAGGGATCGAGGAAGTGAGCTCCTACGAGCAGTACTTC.

As DNA, the CDR3 is TGCGCCAGCAGCTCCGGGACAGGGGGCCACAATGAGCAGTTCTTC. Its protein is CASSSGTGGHNEQFF. The chain links TRBV5-1 to TRBJ2-1, with 12 nucleotides matching TRBD1. The trim removed 3 bases at V and 5 bases at J, leaving 3 bases unmatched. CDR3 length: 15 amino acids. Germline assignment: CDR1 SGHRS and CDR2 YFSETQ.

The genes are TRBV15 and TRBJ2-1; perhaps TRBD1 as D (5 bases). The CDR3 contains 13 residues. CDR1 and CDR2 from the germline V gene are LNHNV and YYDKDF (reference sequence). With 8 bases removed from V and 12 bases from J, the gap between germline ends came to 20 bases. CDR3 residues: CATGAGPKEWQFF. DNA of the CDR3: TGTGCCACCGGGGCAGGGCCCAAGGAATGGCAGTTCTTC.

The J gene is TRBJ2-3, the V gene TRBV5-4, with TRBD2 matching over 9 bases. J gave up 2 bases and V 1 base, and 5 bases lay outside the gene matches. The CDR3 has 16 residues. Germline-derived CDR1 and CDR2 are SGHNT and YYREEE (reference sequence). The CDR3 spells CASSLRVAGDTDTQYF. The CDR3 nucleotides read TGTGCCAGCAGCTTGAGGGTAGCGGGGGACACAGATACGCAGTATTTT.

In regard to this clone: Within the sample, other DNA sequences also encode this same CDR3. CDR3 region: CASSKTSGESYEQYF. CDR3 DNA sequence: TGTGCCAGTAGCAAGACTAGCGGTGAATCCTACGAGCAGTACTTC. This chain uses TRBV19 with TRBJ2-7; 9 bases are shared with TRBD2. Germline V lookup: CDR1 LNHDA, CDR2 SQIVND (reference sequence). J gave up 1 base and V 6 bases, and 7 bases lay outside the gene matches. This CDR3 comprises 15 residues.

This sequence joins TRBV10-2 and TRBJ2-3, with TRBD2 matching over 8 bases. V was pared by 4 bases and J by 2 bases, with 11 bases of the junction left unmatched. This CDR3 is built from 17 residues. Germline values: CDR1 WSHSY, CDR2 SAAADI. The CDR3: CASSASGTRISTDTQYF. For the CDR3, the DNA is TGCGCCAGCAGTGCGTCAGGGACTAGAATTTCCACAGATACGCAGTATTTT.

The V gene is TRBV30, the J gene TRBJ2-1, with 7 bases that match TRBD2. The CDR3 covers 15 residues. CDR1 GTSNPN and CDR2 SVGIG come from the germline V gene (reference sequence). Unmatched junction bases numbered 13, after V lost 7 bases and J lost 4 bases. The DNA for the CDR3 is TGTGCCTCTTTAAAAGCGGGGATCGGATACAATGAGCAGTTCTTC. Amino acid sequence: CASLKAGIGYNEQFF.